This T cell receptor (beta chain) comes out of a study of Graves' ophthalmopathy and Graves' hyperthyroidism. Study-level findings and limits: Ophthalmopathy progression predictions by the model showed nearly 75% specificity and 70.59% sensitivity. Also, most clonotypes expanded in the thyroid above 0.001 frequency appeared in blood.

Moderate-to-severe activity, CAS ≥3, NOSPECS ≥4 and a duration under 3 months were seen in donors with ophthalmopathy. PBMCs were isolated from a 10 ml sample of fresh peripheral blood. This clonotype was seen ten or more times. The antigen is not known. Scientists amplified the TCR beta CDR3 regions from RNA transcripts. Second-round multiplex PCR followed a first-round RT-PCR using HTBI primers. Each CDR3 protein is one row after TCRdb ran MiXCR on the multiplex PCR reads. Among hundreds of thousands of distinct CDR3 sequences listed, 35% to 45% were seen once. Germline V gene data show CDR1 as SGHVS and CDR2 as FNYEAQ. Trimming cost V 2 bases and J 9 bases, with 8 bases left between them. The CDR3 contains 13 residues.

Sequenced material: peripheral blood. This chain connects TRBV7-6 to TRBJ1-6; D uncertain. This TCR derives from an adult man with Graves' ophthalmopathy. This CDR3 is CASSLLVGSPLHF. The CDR3 bases are TGTGCCAGCAGCTTATTGGTCGGTTCACCCCTCCACTTT.